A selection of T cell receptor beta chains follows, all from one sample in a study of blood T cell repertoires in COVID-19. Only in-frame clones appear in the TCRdb table, and some are missing; sequencing was by immunoSEQ multiplex PCR. Here the sample spans over 400,000 clones, around nine tenths being singletons. Sequenced input: PBMCs or T cells enriched from blood (not recorded which). These TCRs come from a woman aged 55-75 years who had recovered from COVID-19. Both conserved end residues are part of each CDR3. The D gene is left open where the match is weak. Some rows mark clone size as missing; the rest say once, few, many or name a class of expanded clone.

j_gene,d_gene,abundance,v_gene,CDR3nt,CDR3aa
TRBJ2-2,TRBD1,.,TRBV10-1,TGCGCCAGCAGGCCCGACAGGGCAAACACCGGGGAGCTGTTTTTT,CASRPDRANTGELFF
TRBJ1-2,.,.,TRBV13,TGTGCCAGCAGCTTAGGACAGGGTCAAACTCTAAACTATGGCTACACCTTC,CASSLGQGQTLNYGYTF
TRBJ1-2,.,.,TRBV5-1,TGCGCCAGCAGCGAACCGGGACTTAACTATGGCTACACCTTC,CASSEPGLNYGYTF
TRBJ2-3,TRBD1,.,TRBV5-1,TGCGCCAGCAGCTCTTCCGGGACAGGGGGCCAAGATACGCAGTATTTT,CASSSSGTGGQDTQYF
TRBJ1-1,TRBD1,.,TRBV6-1,TGTGCCAGCAGTTGGGACAGGGGACGGGCTTTCTTT,CASSWDRGRAFF
TRBJ2-2,.,.,TRBV5-4,TGTGCCAGCAGCTTGATGTTGGGAGAGGCCGGGGAGCTGTTTTTT,CASSLMLGEAGELFF
TRBJ2-1,.,.,TRBV6-5,TGTGCCAGCAGTACCAGACAAGCCTCCTACAATGAACAGTTCTTC,CASSTRQASYNEQFF
TRBJ2-2,.,.,TRBV5-6,TGTGCCAGCAGCTTCAGGGGCGACTACACCGGGGAGCTGTTTTTT,CASSFRGDYTGELFF
TRBJ1-1,TRBD1,once,TRBV5-1,TGCGCCAGCAGCGCCTTAACAGGGGGGAACACTGAAGCTTTCTTT,CASSALTGGNTEAFF
TRBJ1-1,TRBD1,.,TRBV9,TGTGCCAGCACGGGGACAGCTATGAACACTGAAGCTTTCTTT,CASTGTAMNTEAFF
TRBJ1-6,.,.,TRBV6-5,TGTGCCAGCAGCGACTCGGACAACTATAATTCACCCCTCCACTTT,CASSDSDNYNSPLHF
TRBJ1-4,.,.,TRBV19,TGTGCCAGTAGGAGATCCCTTTTTACAACTAATGAAAAACTGTTTTTT,CASRRSLFTTNEKLFF
TRBJ2-7,TRBD1,.,TRBV19,TGTGCCAGTAGTCCTGGACAGGGAGGCCACTACGAGCAGTACTTC,CASSPGQGGHYEQYF
TRBJ1-2,TRBD1,.,TRBV24-1,TGTGCCACCAGTGATTCCGGGACAGGGGGCTACTATGGCTACACCTTC,CATSDSGTGGYYGYTF
TRBJ2-5,TRBD2,once,TRBV9,TGTGCCAGCGGTAGCGGGGGGGCTTTAGAGACCCAGTACTTC,CASGSGGALETQYF
TRBJ1-6,TRBD1,.,TRBV19,TGTGCCAGTACCGCAAAGGGGGCTTCGGGATCACCCCTCCACTTT,CASTAKGASGSPLHF
TRBJ2-1,TRBD2,.,TRBV5-4,TGTGCCAGCAGCCGAGGAGGCGGGGGGGCCGTTAATGAGCAGTTCTTC,CASSRGGGGAVNEQFF
TRBJ1-2,.,.,TRBV29-1,TGCAGCGTTCCCCTGGACAGAGGGAGAGGCTACACCTTC,CSVPLDRGRGYTF
TRBJ2-2,.,.,TRBV15,TGTGCCACCAGCCCAATGACAGACACCGGGGAGCTGTTTTTT,CATSPMTDTGELFF
TRBJ1-2,TRBD1,.,TRBV29-1,TGCAGCGCCCTGGGACAGGGCCATGGCTACACCTTC,CSALGQGHGYTF
TRBJ2-3,.,.,TRBV7-2,TGTGCCAGCAGCTTTGACAGATCTGTGTCGCAGTATTTT,CASSFDRSVSQYF
TRBJ2-2,TRBD1,.,TRBV5-1,TGCGCCAGCAGCAATGGACAGGCGAACACCGGGGAGCTGTTTTTT,CASSNGQANTGELFF
TRBJ2-3,TRBD2,.,TRBV2,TGTGCCAGCAGTGTGGGGGGGGGTACAGATACGCAGTATTTT,CASSVGGGTDTQYF
TRBJ2-5,.,.,TRBV7-9,TGTGCCAGCAGCTTAATCGGGGAGACCCAGTACTTC,CASSLIGETQYF